The 2 T cell receptor beta chains reported below all come from one sample, sequenced in a study of cytomegalovirus exposure and HLA in healthy donors. Method: immunoSEQ multiplex PCR; TCRdb's copy keeps in-frame clones and lacks some. This repertoire shows some 140,000 clones, around 85% found once; its top ten account for less than 3%. Sequencing was performed on PBMCs. Every receptor here comes from a man between 18 and 35 years old in good health and CMV-seronegative.

The chain joins TRBV7-2 to TRBJ2-7; unclear D gene. Looked up from germline, CDR1 is SGHTA and CDR2 is FQGNSA. V shed 1 base and J shed 1 base, with 8 bases lying between them. The CDR3 loop spans 14 amino acids. The CDR3 is CASSLGLGSYEQYF. For the CDR3, the DNA is TGTGCCAGCAGCTTAGGGCTAGGTTCCTACGAGCAGTACTTC.

V gene TRBV7-9 combines with J gene TRBJ2-7; D is possibly TRBD1 (6 bases). Germline V CDR1 and CDR2: SEHNR, FQNEAQ (reference sequence). This CDR3 comprises 12 residues. V was trimmed by 4 bases and J by 6 bases, leaving 10 bases between them. The CDR3 sequence is CASSSGASEQYF. CDR3 nucleotides: TGTGCCAGCAGCTCAGGGGCAAGCGAGCAGTACTTC.